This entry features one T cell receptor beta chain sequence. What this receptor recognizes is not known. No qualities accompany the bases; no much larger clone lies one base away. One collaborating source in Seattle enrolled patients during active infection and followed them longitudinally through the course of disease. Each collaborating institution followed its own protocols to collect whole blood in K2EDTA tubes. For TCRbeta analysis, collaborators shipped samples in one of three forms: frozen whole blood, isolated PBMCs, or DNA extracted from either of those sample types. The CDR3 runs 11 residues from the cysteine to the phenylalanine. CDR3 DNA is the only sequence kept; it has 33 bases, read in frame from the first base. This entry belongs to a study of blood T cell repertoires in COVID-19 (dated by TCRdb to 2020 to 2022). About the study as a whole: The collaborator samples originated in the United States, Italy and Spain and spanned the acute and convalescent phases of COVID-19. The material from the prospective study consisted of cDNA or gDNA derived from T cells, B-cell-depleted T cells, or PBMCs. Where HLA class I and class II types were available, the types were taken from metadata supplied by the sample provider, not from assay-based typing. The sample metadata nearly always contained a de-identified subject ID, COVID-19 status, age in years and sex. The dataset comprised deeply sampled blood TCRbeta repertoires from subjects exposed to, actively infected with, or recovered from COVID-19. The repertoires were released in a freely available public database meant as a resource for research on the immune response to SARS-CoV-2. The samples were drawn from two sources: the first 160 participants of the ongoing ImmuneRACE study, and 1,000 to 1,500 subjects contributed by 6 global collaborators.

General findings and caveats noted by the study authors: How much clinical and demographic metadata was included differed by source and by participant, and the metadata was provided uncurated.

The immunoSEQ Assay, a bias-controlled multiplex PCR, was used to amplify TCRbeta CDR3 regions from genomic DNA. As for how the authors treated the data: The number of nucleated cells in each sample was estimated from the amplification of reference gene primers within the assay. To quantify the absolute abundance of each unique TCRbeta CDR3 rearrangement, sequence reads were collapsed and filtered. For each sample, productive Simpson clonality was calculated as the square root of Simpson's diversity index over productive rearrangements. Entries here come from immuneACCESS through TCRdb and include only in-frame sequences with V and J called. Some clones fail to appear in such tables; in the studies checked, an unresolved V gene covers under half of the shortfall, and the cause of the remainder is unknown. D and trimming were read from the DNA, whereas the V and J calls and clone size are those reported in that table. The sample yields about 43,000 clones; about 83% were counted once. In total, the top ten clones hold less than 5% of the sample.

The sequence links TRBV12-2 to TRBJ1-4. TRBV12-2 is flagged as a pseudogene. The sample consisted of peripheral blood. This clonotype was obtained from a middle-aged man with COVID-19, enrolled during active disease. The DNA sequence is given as TGTGCAAGTGGGGGGAATGAAAAACTGTTTTTT. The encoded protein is CASGGNEKLFF.